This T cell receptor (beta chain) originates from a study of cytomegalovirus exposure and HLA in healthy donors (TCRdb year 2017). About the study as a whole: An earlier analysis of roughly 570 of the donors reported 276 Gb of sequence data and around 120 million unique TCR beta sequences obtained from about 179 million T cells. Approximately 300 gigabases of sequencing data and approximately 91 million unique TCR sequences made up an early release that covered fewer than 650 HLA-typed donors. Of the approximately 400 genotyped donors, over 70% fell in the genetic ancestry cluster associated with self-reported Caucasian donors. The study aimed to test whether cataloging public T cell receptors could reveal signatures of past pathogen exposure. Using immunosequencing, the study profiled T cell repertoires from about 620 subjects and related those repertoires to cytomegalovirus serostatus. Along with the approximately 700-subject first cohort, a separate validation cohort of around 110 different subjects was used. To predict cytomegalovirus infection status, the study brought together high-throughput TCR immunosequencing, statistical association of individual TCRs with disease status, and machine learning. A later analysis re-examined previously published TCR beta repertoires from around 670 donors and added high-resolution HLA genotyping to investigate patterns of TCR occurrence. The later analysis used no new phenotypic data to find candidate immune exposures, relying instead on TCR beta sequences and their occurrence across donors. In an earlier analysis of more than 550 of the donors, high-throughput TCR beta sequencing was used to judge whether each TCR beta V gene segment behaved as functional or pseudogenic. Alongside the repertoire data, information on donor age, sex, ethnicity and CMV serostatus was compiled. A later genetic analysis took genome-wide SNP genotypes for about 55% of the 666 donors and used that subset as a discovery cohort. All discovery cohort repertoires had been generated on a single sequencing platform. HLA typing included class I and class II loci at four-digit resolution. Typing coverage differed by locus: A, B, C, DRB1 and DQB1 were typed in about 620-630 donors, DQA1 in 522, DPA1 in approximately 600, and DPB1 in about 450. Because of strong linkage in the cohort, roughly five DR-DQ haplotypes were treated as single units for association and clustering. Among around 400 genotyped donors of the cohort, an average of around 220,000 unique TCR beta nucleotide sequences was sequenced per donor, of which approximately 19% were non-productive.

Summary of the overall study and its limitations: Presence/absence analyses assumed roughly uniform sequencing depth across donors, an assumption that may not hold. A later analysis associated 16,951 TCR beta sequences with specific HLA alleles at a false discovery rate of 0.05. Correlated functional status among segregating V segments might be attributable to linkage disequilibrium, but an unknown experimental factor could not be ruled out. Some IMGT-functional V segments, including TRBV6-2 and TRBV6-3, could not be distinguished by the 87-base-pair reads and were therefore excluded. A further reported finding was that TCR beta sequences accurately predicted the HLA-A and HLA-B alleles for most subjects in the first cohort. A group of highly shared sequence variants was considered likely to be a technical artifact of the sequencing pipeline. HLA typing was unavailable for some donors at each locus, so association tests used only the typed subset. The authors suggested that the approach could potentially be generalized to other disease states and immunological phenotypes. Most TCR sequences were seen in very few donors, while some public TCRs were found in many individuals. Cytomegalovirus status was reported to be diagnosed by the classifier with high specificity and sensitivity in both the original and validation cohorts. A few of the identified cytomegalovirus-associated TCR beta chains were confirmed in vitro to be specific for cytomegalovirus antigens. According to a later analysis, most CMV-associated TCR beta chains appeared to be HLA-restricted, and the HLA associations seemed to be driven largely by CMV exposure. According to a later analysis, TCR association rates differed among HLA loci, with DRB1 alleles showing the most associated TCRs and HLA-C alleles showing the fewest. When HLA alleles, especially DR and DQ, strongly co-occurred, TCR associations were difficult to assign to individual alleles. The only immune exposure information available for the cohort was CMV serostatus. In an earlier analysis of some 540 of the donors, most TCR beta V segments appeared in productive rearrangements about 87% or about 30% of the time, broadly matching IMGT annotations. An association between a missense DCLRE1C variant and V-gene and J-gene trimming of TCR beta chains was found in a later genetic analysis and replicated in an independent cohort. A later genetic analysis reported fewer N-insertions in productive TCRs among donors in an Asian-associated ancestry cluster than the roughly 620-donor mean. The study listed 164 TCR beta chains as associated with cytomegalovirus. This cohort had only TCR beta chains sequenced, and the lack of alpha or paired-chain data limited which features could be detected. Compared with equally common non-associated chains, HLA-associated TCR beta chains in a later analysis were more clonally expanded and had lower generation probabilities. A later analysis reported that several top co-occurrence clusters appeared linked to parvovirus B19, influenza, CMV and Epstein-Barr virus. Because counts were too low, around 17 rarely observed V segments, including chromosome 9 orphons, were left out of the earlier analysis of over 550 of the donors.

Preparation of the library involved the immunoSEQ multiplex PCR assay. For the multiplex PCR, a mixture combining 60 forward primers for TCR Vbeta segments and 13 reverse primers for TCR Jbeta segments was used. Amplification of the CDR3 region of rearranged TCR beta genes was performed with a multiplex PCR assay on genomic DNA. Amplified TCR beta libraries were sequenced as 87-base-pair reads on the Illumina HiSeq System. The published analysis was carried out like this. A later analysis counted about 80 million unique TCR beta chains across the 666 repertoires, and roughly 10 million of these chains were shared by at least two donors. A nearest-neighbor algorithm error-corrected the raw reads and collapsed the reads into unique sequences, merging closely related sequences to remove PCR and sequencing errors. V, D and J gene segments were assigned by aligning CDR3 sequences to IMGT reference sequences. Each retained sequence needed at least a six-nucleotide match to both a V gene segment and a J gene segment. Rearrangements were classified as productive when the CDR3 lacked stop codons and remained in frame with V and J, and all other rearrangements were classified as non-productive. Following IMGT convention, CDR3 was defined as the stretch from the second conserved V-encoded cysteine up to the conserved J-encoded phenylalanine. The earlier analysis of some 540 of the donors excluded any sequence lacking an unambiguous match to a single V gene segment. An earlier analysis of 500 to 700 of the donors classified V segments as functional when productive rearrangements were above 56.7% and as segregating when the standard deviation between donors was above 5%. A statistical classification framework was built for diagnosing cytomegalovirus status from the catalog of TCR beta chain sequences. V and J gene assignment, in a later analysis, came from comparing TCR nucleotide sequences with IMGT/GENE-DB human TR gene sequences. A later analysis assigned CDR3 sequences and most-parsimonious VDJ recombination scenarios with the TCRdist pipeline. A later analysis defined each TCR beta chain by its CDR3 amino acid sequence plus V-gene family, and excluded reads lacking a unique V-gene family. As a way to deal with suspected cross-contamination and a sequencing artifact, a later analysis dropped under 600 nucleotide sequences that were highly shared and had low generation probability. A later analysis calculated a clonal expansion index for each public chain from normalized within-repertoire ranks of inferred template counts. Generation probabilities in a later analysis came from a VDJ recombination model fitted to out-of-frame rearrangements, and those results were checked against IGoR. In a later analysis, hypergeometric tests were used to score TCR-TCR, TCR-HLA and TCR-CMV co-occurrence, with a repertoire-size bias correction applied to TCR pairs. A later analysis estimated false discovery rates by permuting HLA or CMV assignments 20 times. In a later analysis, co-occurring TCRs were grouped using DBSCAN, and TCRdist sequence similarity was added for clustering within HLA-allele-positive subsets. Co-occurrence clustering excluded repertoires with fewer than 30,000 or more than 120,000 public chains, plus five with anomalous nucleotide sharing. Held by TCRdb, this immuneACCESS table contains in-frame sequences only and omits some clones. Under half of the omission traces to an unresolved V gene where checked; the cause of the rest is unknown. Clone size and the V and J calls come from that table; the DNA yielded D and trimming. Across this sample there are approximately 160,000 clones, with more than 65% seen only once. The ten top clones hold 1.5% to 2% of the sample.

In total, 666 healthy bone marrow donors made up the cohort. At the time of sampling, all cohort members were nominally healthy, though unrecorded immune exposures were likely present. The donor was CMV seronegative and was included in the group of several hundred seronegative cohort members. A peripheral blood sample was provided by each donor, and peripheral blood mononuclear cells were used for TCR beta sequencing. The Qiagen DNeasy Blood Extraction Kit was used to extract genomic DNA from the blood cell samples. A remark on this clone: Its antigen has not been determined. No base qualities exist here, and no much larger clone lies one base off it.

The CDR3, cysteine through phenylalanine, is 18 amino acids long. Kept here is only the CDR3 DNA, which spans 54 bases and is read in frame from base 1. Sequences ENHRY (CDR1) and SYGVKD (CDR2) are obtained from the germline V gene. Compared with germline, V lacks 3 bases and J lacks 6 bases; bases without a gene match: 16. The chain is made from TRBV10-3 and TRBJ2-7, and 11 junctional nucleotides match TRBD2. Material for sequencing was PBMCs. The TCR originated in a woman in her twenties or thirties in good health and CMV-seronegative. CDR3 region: CAISDSRGASGGSGEQYF. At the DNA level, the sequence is TGTGCCATCAGTGACTCCCGGGGGGCTAGCGGGGGGTCTGGCGAGCAGTACTTC.